The T cell receptor beta chain described here comes from a study of blood T cell repertoires in COVID-19. Whole-study context: Samples taken during acute and convalescent COVID-19 were collected in the United States, Italy and Spain. PBMCs, B-cell-depleted T cells, or T cells provided the cDNA or gDNA that made up the material.

Seattle's cohort entered during active infection and was followed longitudinally. V was pared by 4 bases and J by 9 bases, with 16 bases between. The V gene's germline CDR1 is SGHVS and CDR2 FNYEAQ. The CDR3 extends over 15 amino acids. How the authors handled the data: Amplification from reference gene primers served as the basis for estimated nucleated cell counts. Profiling relied on immunoSEQ multiplex PCR, and the TCRdb table lists in-frame clones only, not all of them. V, J and clone size were drawn from that table, and D and trimming were deduced from the DNA. Here the sample spans more than 300,000 clones, 85% to 90% being singletons.

Sequencing was carried out using peripheral blood. The sequence was collected from a woman aged 40 to 55 with COVID-19, enrolled during active disease. The chain combines TRBV7-6 with TRBJ1-6; no firm D call. CDR3 protein: CASSSSGGFGSPLHF. The DNA of the CDR3 is TGTGCCAGCAGCTCCAGCGGAGGGTTCGGTTCACCCCTCCACTTT.